Listed here are 13 T cell receptor beta chains from one sample, sequenced in a study of graft-versus-host responses after intestinal transplantation. The method was immunoSEQ multiplex PCR; TCRdb's version includes in-frame clones alone and lacks a portion of them. The sample has over 15,000 clones; 33% are singletons. Material: alloreactive CD4+ T cells from a mixed lymphocyte reaction culture, obtained before intestinal transplant. Described subset: CFSE-low proliferating T cells sorted from approximately 6-day pre-transplant mixed lymphocyte reaction (GvH or HvG direction). The origin of the receptors is a human patient who received an intestinal transplant.

This clone turned up a few times. The chain joins TRBV18 to TRBJ2-1, with 11 bases identical to TRBD1. The CDR3 runs 13 residues. The ends lost 4 bases at V and 14 bases at J; junction bases unmatched: 7. Germline lookup yields CDR1 KGHSH and CDR2 LQKENI. As DNA, the CDR3 is TGTGCCAGCTCACGGGACAGGGGGTTGGAGGAGTTCTTC. It codes for CASSRDRGLEEFF.

This clone was observed a handful of times. The chain couples TRBV2 to TRBJ1-1; D call uncertain. In germline, CDR1 is SNHLY, CDR2 FYNNEI. The CDR3 spans 16 residues. Trimming removed 7 bases at V and 1 base at J, with 19 bases between. DNA for the CDR3: TGTGCCAGCACGATGGCCCTAGGGCGCCGGAACACTGAAGCTTTCTTT. It yields the protein CASTMALGRRNTEAFF.

The chain has TRBV5-5 and TRBJ1-2; 7 bases match TRBD1. CDR1 SGHKS and CDR2 YYEKEE come from the germline V gene (reference sequence). The CDR3 runs to 15 residues. Germline trimming cut 4 bases from V and 6 bases from J; bases unmatched to any gene: 12. This CDR3 reads CASSRGTDQGNGYTF. DNA of the CDR3: TGTGCCAGCAGCAGAGGGACAGACCAAGGAAATGGCTACACCTTC.

The rearrangement uses TRBV4-1 and TRBJ2-1; TRBD2 agrees at 9 bases. The CDR3 sequence is 17 residues long. The ends lost 1 base at V and 4 bases at J; junction bases unmatched: 8. Per germline, CDR1 MGHRA and CDR2 YSYEKL. The CDR3 reads CASSQAKGGREYNEQFF. CDR3 bases: TGCGCCAGCAGCCAAGCTAAGGGCGGGAGGGAATACAATGAGCAGTTCTTC.

The chain links TRBV5-1 to TRBJ2-3; tentative D call: TRBD1 (6 bases). From germline, CDR1 is SGHRS and CDR2 YFSETQ. V was shortened by 4 bases and J by 0 bases, with 12 bases between the two germline ends. There are 15 residues in the CDR3. As DNA, the CDR3 is TGCGCCAGCAGCCAACTCAGGGGTAGCACAGATACGCAGTATTTT. It codes for CASSQLRGSTDTQYF.

Turning to this clone: Other DNA sequences in the sample encode the same CDR3. The chain employs TRBV19 and TRBJ2-7; 9 bases line up with TRBD1. With V trimmed by 3 bases and J by 4 bases, 7 bases remained unmatched. The CDR3 has 15 amino acids. Germline values: CDR1 LNHDA, CDR2 SQIVND (reference sequence). The CDR3 here is CASSIETGGAYEQYF. The CDR3 region has the DNA TGTGCCAGTAGTATTGAAACAGGGGGCGCATACGAGCAGTACTTC.

The V call is TRBV10-2, the J call TRBJ2-1; 14 bases agree with TRBD2. Germline CDR1 WSHSY, CDR2 SAAADI. V dropped 6 bases and J dropped 2; count of bases not matched to a gene: 9. The CDR3 is 18 amino acids. The CDR3 DNA reads as TGCGCCAGCAGATCCTCACTGACTAGCGGGGGGGCCTACAATGAGCAGTTCTTC. The encoded protein is CASRSSLTSGGAYNEQFF.

V usage is TRBV2 and J usage is TRBJ2-7; no reliable D call. CDR1 is SNHLY and CDR2 is FYNNEI in the germline V gene. Trimming pared 4 bases from V and 3 bases from J, leaving 16 bases between. The CDR3 sequence is 15 residues long. The CDR3 DNA reads as TGTGCCAGCAGTGCTGGTTTCCTCACCGTCTACGAGCAGTACTTC. Translated, it gives CASSAGFLTVYEQYF.

The chain links TRBV7-2 to TRBJ2-1, with D tentatively TRBD1 (5 bases). CDR1 and CDR2 (germline): SGHTA, FQGNSA. This CDR3 contains 17 residues. V gave up 3 bases and J gave up 8 bases, with 23 bases separating them. DNA of the CDR3: TGTGCCAGCAGCTTTCCGCAGACAGCCCGAGGAAGCGATGAGCAGTTCTTC. This gives the protein CASSFPQTARGSDEQFF.

The table lists this clone with a count of one. This chain uses TRBV9 with TRBJ2-1; 8 nucleotides align to TRBD2. With 0 bases clipped from V and 2 bases from J, the junction kept 1 base outside the gene matches. Germline loops: CDR1 SGDLS, CDR2 YYNGEE. The CDR3 runs to 15 residues. The CDR3 DNA reads as TGTGCCAGCAGCGTAGGCGGGGGGACCTACAATGAGCAGTTCTTC. Amino acid sequence: CASSVGGGTYNEQFF. The whole variable domain, filled in from reference TRBV9 and TRBJ2-1, reads DSGVTQTPKHLITATGQRVTLRCSPRSGDLSVYWYQQSLDQGLQFLIQYYNGEERAKGNILERFSAQQFPDLHSELNLSSLELGDSALYFCASSVGGGTYNEQFFGPGTRLTVL.

This rearrangement joins TRBV30 to TRBJ2-1; a weak D match, TRBD1 (6 bases). The germline V gene encodes CDR1 GTSNPN and CDR2 SVGIG (reference sequence). This CDR3 comprises 16 residues. V lost 0 bases and J 2 bases, leaving 14 bases between the germline ends. CDR3 protein: CAWSVQYRDPYNEQFF. For the CDR3, the DNA is TGTGCCTGGAGTGTTCAGTACAGGGACCCCTACAATGAGCAGTTCTTC.

The chain links TRBV2 to TRBJ1-2; D is undetermined. Trimming stripped 7 bases from V and 7 bases from J, with 22 bases between. Germline CDR1 reads SNHLY; CDR2 reads FYNNEI. The CDR3 is 15 residues long. In nucleotides, the CDR3 is TGTGCCAGCAAGCCGGGCCTAGACCAAGCCCTTGGCTACACCTTC. As protein: CASKPGLDQALGYTF.

V gene TRBV6-5 combines with J gene TRBJ1-2; perhaps TRBD1 as D (5 bases). Trimming took off 7 bases at V and 7 bases at J, with 16 bases between the two ends. The CDR3 loop spans 13 amino acids. Per germline, CDR1 MNHEY and CDR2 SVGAGI. The CDR3, as DNA: TGTGCCAGCACCCCGGGACGGGAGGCTGGCTACACCTTC. It translates to CASTPGREAGYTF.